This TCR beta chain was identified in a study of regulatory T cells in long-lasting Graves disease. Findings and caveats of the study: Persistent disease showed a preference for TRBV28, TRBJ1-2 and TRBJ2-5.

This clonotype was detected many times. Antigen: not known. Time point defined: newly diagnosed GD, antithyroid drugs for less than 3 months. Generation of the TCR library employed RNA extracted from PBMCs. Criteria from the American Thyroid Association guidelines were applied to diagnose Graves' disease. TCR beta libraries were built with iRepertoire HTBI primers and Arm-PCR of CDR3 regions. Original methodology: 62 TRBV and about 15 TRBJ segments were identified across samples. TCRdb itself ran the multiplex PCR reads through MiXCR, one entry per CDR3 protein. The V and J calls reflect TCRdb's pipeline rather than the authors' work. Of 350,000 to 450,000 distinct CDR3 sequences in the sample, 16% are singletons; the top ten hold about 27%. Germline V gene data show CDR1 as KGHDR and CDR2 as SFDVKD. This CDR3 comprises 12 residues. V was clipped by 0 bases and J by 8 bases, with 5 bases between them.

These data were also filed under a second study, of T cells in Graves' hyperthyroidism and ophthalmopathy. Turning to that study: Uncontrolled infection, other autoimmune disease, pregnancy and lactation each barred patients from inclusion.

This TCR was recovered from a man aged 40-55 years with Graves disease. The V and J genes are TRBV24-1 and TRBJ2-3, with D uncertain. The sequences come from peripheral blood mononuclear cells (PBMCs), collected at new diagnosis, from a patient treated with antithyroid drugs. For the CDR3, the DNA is TGTGCCACCAGTGATTTGATCGGTACGCAGTATTTT. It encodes CATSDLIGTQYF.